The 9 T cell receptor beta chains below come from one sample, sequenced in a study of early T cells in non-severe SARS-CoV-2 infection. MiXCR, run by TCRdb on the 5' RACE reads, gives a single entry per CDR3 protein. The profile shows 57,000 or so distinct CDR3 sequences, about 12% of them singletons. Input material: whole blood. The receptors derive from an adult who was a healthcare worker with PCR-confirmed SARS-CoV-2 infection or an uninfected control (not recorded which).

This clonotype was counted many times. The V gene is TRBV4-3, the J gene TRBJ2-3; 10 positions match TRBD2. Germline-derived CDR1 and CDR2 are LGHNA and YSLEER. The CDR3 loop spans 15 amino acids. V gave up 4 bases and J gave up 4 bases; unmatched junction bases: 5. The CDR3 DNA reads as TGCGCCAGCAGCCTAGTCCTAGCGGGGGCAGATACGCAGTATTTT. This translates into CASSLVLAGADTQYF.

This clonotype was seen ten or more times. This chain links TRBV7-9 with TRBJ1-1; D unclear. The germline V gene encodes CDR1 SEHNR and CDR2 FQNEAQ (reference sequence). V lost 3 bases and J 7 bases, leaving 9 bases between the germline ends. This CDR3 region has 12 residues. The CDR3 nucleotides are TGTGCCAGCAGCTTGGAAGGGATTGAAGCTTTCTTT. Amino acid sequence: CASSLEGIEAFF.

The chain employs TRBV3-1 and TRBJ2-3; a weak D match, TRBD2 (6 bases). The CDR3 has 15 amino acids. From germline, CDR1 is LGHDT and CDR2 YNNKEL (reference sequence). Trimming cost V 2 bases and J 0 bases, with 9 bases left between them. This chain's CDR3 is CASSQRSGSTDTQYF. For the CDR3, the DNA is TGTGCCAGCAGCCAACGAAGCGGGAGCACAGATACGCAGTATTTT.

The V and J genes are TRBV6-2 or TRBV6-3 and TRBJ1-5; a possible D gene is TRBD1 (6 bases). Germline CDR1 and CDR2: MNHEY and SVGEGT. The ends were cut back, 2 bases at V and 4 bases at J, with 9 bases in the middle. The CDR3 runs to 14 residues. As DNA, the CDR3 is TGTGCCAGCAGTTACGGGACACCTAATCAGCCCCAGCATTTT. Its translation: CASSYGTPNQPQHF.

This clonotype was picked up a small number of times. For the CDR3, the DNA is TGTGCCTGCTGGGGGGGATTTGGCGGGGAGCTGTTTTTT. It specifies CACWGGFGGELFF. V gene TRBV19 combines with J gene TRBJ2-2, with TRBD2 identical over 7 bases. V gave up 11 bases and J gave up 7 bases; unmatched junction bases: 10. Germline CDR1 and CDR2: LNHDA and SQIVND (reference sequence). The length of the CDR3 is 13 residues.

This clonotype was recorded a few times. The chain employs TRBV11-2 and TRBJ2-2, with 7 bases matching TRBD1. Trimming removed 5 bases from V and 2 bases from J; junction bases left unmatched: 5. The CDR3 has 15 residues. The germline V gene encodes CDR1 SGHAT and CDR2 FQNNGV. The DNA for the CDR3 is TGTGCCAGCAGCCACCGACAGGGAAACACCGGGGAGCTGTTTTTT. Encoded protein: CASSHRQGNTGELFF.

Concerning this clonotype: The junction departs from the called germline gene at one end, perhaps through a read error. The chain has TRBV6-6 and TRBJ2-7; D may be TRBD2 (6 bases). CDR1 is MNHNY and CDR2 is SVGAGI in the germline V gene (reference sequence). The CDR3 is 12 residues long. CDR3 nucleotide sequence: TGTGCCAGCAGTTACTCTGGAGGGGAGCTGTACTTC. As protein: CASSYSGGELYF.

The sample holds a few counts of this clonotype. V usage is TRBV20-1 and J usage is TRBJ2-3, with no clear D. This CDR3 comprises 15 residues. V dropped 3 bases and J dropped 6 bases, with 19 bases sitting between them. Germline values: CDR1 DFQATT, CDR2 SNEGSKA (reference sequence). The CDR3 nucleotides read TGCAGTGCTAGCGACCGCTTTCGGCTCGGGGATACGCAGTATTTT. Its translation: CSASDRFRLGDTQYF.

This clonotype was recorded at least ten times. V is TRBV7-8 and J is TRBJ1-6, with D unclear. The CDR3 totals 12 residues. Germline CDR1 is SGHVS and CDR2 is FQNEAQ. V was shortened by 5 bases and J by 6 bases, with 5 bases between the two germline ends. CDR3 DNA: TGTGCCAGCAGCCTCCTTAATTCACCCCTCCACTTT. As protein: CASSLLNSPLHF. The whole variable domain, filled in from reference TRBV7-8 and TRBJ1-6, reads GAGVSQSPRYKVAKRGQDVALRCDPISGHVSLFWYQQALGQGPEFLTYFQNEAQLDKSGLPSDRFFAERPEGSVSTLKIQRTQQEDSAVYLCASSLLNSPLHFGNGTRLTVT.